This T cell receptor (beta chain) emerged from a study of PD-1 blockade in classical Hodgkin lymphoma. J gave up 6 bases and V 2 bases, and 1 base lay outside the gene matches. Per germline, CDR1 SGHRS and CDR2 YFSETQ. The CDR3 consists of 13 residues. Clones were read by immunoSEQ multiplex PCR, and TCRdb kept only the in-frame ones, dropping some. The table lists 50,000 or so clones, 86% of them singletons. The time point here: cycle 4 day 1 (C4D1), after five to seven weeks of nivolumab. Every patient had relapsed following autologous stem cell transplantation, and cohorts differed in brentuximab vedotin exposure.

The chain combines TRBV5-1 with TRBJ2-2, with 7 bases identical to TRBD1. Sequenced here: peripheral blood mononuclear cells (PBMCs), sampled before the fourth cycle of nivolumab. The clonotype comes from a human donor with classical Hodgkin lymphoma. The CDR3: CASSFGTAGELFF. The CDR3 DNA sequence: TGCGCCAGCAGCTTCGGGACAGCCGGGGAGCTGTTTTTT. The variable domain in full, with the rest retrieved from reference TRBV5-1 and TRBJ2-2, is KAGVTQTPRYLIKTRGQQVTLSCSPISGHRSVSWYQQTPGQGLQFLFEYFSETQRNKGNFPGRFSGRQFSNSRSEMNVSTLELGDSALYLCASSFGTAGELFFGEGSRLTVL.